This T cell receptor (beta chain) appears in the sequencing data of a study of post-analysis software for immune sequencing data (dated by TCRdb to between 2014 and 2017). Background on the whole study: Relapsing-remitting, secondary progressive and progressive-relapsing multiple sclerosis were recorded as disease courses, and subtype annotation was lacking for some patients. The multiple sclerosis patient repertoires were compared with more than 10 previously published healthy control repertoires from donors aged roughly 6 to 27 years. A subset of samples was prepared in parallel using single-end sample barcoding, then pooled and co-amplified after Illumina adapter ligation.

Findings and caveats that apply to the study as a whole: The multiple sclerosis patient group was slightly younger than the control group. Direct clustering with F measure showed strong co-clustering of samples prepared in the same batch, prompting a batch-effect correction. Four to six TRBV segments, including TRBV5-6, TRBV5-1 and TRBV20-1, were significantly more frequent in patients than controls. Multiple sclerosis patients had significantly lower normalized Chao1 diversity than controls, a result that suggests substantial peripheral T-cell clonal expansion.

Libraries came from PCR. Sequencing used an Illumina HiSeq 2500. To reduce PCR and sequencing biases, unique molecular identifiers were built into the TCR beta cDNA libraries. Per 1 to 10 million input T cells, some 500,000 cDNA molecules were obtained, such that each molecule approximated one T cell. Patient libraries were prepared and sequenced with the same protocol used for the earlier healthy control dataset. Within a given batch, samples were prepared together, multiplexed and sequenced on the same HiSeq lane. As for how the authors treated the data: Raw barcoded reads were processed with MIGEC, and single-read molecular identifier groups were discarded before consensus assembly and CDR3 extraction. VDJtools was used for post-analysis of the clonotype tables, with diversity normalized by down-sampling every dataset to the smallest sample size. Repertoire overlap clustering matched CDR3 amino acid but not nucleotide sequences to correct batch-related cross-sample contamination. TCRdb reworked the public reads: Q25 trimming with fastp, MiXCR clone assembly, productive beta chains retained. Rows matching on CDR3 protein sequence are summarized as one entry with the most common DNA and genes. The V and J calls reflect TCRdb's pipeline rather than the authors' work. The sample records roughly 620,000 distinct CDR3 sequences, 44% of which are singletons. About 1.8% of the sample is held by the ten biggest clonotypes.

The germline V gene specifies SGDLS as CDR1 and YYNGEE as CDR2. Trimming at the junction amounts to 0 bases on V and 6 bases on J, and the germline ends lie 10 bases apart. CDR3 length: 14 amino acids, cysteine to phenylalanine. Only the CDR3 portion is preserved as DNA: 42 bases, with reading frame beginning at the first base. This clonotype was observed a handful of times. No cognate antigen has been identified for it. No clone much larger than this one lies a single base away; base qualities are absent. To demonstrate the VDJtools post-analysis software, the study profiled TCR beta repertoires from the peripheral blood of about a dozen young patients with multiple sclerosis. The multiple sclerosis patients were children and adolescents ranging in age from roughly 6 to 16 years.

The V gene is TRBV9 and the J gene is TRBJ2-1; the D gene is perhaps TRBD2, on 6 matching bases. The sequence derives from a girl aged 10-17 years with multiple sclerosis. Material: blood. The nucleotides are TGTGCCAGCAGCGTAGCTGCGGGGATCAATGAGCAGTTCTTC. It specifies CASSVAAGINEQFF.